These 18 T cell receptor beta chains came from one sample sequenced in a study of yellow fever vaccine responses in identical twins. From the RT-PCR reads, TCRdb called clonotypes with MiXCR, one entry per CDR3 protein. The table records about 16,000 distinct CDR3 sequences, roughly 80% of them present only once. The sequences come from T cells from blood (PBMCs), unsorted or a sorted subset (not recorded which), collected before or after yellow fever vaccination (not recorded which). The receptor set was obtained from a woman aged 18-29 years who received the yellow fever vaccine.

The V call is TRBV7-6, the J call TRBJ2-7; D call uncertain. Trimming shortened V by 0 bases and J by 3 bases, and 9 bases separated the two germline ends. This CDR3 has 14 residues. Germline V lookup: CDR1 SGHVS, CDR2 FNYEAQ. The CDR3 bases are TGTGCCAGCAGCTTAGCGATACTCCGCTACGAGCAGTACTTC. Translation: CASSLAILRYEQYF.

The rearrangement joins TRBV11-1 to TRBJ2-1; 12 bases match TRBD2. CDR1 and CDR2 (germline): SGHAT, FQDESV (reference sequence). This CDR3 spans 14 amino acids. V shed 7 bases, J shed 5 bases, and the junction held 3 bases outside the gene matches. CDR3 DNA sequence: TGTGCCAGCACGGGACTAGCGGGTAACAATGAGCAGTTCTTC. It encodes CASTGLAGNNEQFF.

V and J are TRBV4-2 and TRBJ1-1; D unresolved. The CDR3 totals 15 residues. Trimming took off 0 bases at V and 4 bases at J, with 12 bases between the two ends. Germline assignment: CDR1 LGHNA and CDR2 YNFKEQ. CDR3 in amino acids: CASSQDSGTTTEAFF. In DNA, the CDR3 is TGTGCCAGCAGCCAAGATAGTGGCACGACCACTGAAGCTTTCTTT.

The chain couples TRBV19 to TRBJ1-5; D gene uncertain. V was trimmed by 3 bases and J by 3 bases, leaving 9 bases between them. Germline V gene data show CDR1 as LNHDA and CDR2 as SQIVND (reference sequence). The CDR3 is made up of 14 amino acids. The CDR3 nucleotides read TGTGCCAGTAGTATCCGGGAATTCAATCAGCCCCAGCATTTT. It specifies CASSIREFNQPQHF.

The genes are TRBV27 and TRBJ2-1; perhaps TRBD2 as D (5 bases). Germline-derived CDR1 and CDR2 are MNHEY and SMNVEV (reference sequence). There are 14 residues in the CDR3. V lost 6 bases to trimming and J lost 6 bases, with 15 bases between them. This CDR3 is CASSRGGQINEQFF. The DNA of the CDR3 is TGTGCCAGCAGCCGCGGCGGGCAGATCAATGAGCAGTTCTTC.

The genes are TRBV7-9 and TRBJ2-7; D perhaps matches TRBD1 (6 bases). V dropped 5 bases and J dropped 12 bases, with 20 bases sitting between them. The germline V gene encodes CDR1 SEHNR and CDR2 FQNEAQ (reference sequence). The CDR3 runs 13 residues. In DNA, the CDR3 is TGTGCCAGCAGCAAAGACCAGGGGTTTCACGCGTACTTC. Protein product: CASSKDQGFHAYF.

This chain joins TRBV11-1 and TRBJ2-7, with D perhaps assigned TRBD1 or TRBD2 (5 bases each). Looked up from germline, CDR1 is SGHAT and CDR2 is FQDESV (reference sequence). The CDR3 is 15 residues long. V gave up 2 bases and J gave up 2 bases, with 13 bases separating them. DNA for the CDR3: TGTGCCAGCAGCTTAAAGGTGGGACCCACCTACGAGCAGTACTTC. The encoded protein is CASSLKVGPTYEQYF.

The chain uses TRBV4-3 and TRBJ2-3, with TRBD2 matching over 11 bases. V was clipped by 4 bases and J by 0 bases; unmatched bases: 9. The CDR3 contains 18 residues. In germline, CDR1 is LGHNA, CDR2 YSLEER. The CDR3 loop reads CASSPRGSGGGSTDTQYF. CDR3 coding DNA: TGCGCCAGCAGCCCCAGGGGTAGCGGGGGGGGGAGCACAGATACGCAGTATTTT.

This clonotype showed up just a few times. The V call is TRBV18, the J call TRBJ2-1; 7 bases match TRBD2. The CDR3 has 15 residues. Germline V gene sequence: CDR1 KGHSH, CDR2 LQKENI. V dropped 2 bases and J dropped 5; count of bases not matched to a gene: 6. The CDR3 sequence is CASSPVLADNNEQFF. The CDR3 DNA reads TGTGCCAGCTCACCAGTCCTAGCGGACAACAATGAGCAGTTCTTC.

This clonotype was detected once. The chain uses TRBV7-9 and TRBJ2-7, with D tentatively TRBD1 or TRBD2 (5 bases each). The CDR3 has 12 residues. Trimming left V 6 bases short and J 5 bases short, with 11 bases between. Germline V gene lookup returns CDR1 SEHNR and CDR2 FQNEAQ (reference sequence). CDR3 in DNA: TGTGCCAGCAGGACGCAGGGACACGAGCAGTACTTC. This encodes CASRTQGHEQYF.

V and J are TRBV3-1 and TRBJ1-2, with a weak D call TRBD1 (5 bases). With 7 bases removed from V and 5 bases from J, the gap between germline ends came to 14 bases. The CDR3 has 13 amino acids. Per germline, CDR1 LGHDT and CDR2 YNNKEL (reference sequence). CDR3 nucleotides: TGTGCCAGCATGGGAGACAGCCAATATGGCTACACCTTC. Protein product: CASMGDSQYGYTF.

The V gene is TRBV28, the J gene TRBJ1-5; D might be TRBD1 (6 bases). CDR1 is MDHEN, CDR2 SYDVKM, per germline. The V and J ends lost 6 bases and 8 bases respectively, with 20 bases between them. This CDR3 has 15 residues. The CDR3 DNA reads TGTGCCAGCAGCCAAAGCCGCACAGGGTTGAAGCCCCAGCATTTT. This gives the protein CASSQSRTGLKPQHF.

The gene calls are TRBV19 and TRBJ1-2; a possible D gene is TRBD1 (6 bases). Germline CDR1 and CDR2: LNHDA and SQIVND (reference sequence). This CDR3 comprises 12 residues. Trimming shortened V by 8 bases and J by 4 bases, and 11 bases separated the two germline ends. The CDR3 sequence is CASSDRTYGYTF. DNA for the CDR3: TGTGCCAGTTCGGACAGAACCTATGGCTACACCTTC. Full variable domain (outside the CDR3, taken from reference TRBV19 and TRBJ1-2): DGGITQSPKYLFRKEGQNVTLSCEQNLNHDAMYWYRQDPGQGLRLIYYSQIVNDFQKGDIAEGYSVSREKKESFPLTVTSAQKNPTAFYLCASSDRTYGYTFGSGTRLTVV.

This chain uses TRBV29-1 with TRBJ1-2; D is ambiguous. CDR3 length: 13 residues. The ends were cut back, 4 bases at V and 2 bases at J, with 11 bases in the middle. CDR1 SQVTM and CDR2 ANQGSEA come from the germline V gene. The CDR3 sequence is CSVAPTLNYGYTF. The DNA of the CDR3 is TGCAGCGTTGCCCCGACACTGAACTATGGCTACACCTTC.

CDR3 nucleotides: TGTGCCAGCAGCTTGTTCTACGTCCTGACTTTC. Its translation is CASSLFYVLTF. The rearrangement links TRBV5-8 to TRBJ2-6; D remains ambiguous. This CDR3 has 11 residues. Germline values: CDR1 SGHTS, CDR2 YDEGEE. V was cut by 1 base and J by 11 bases, with 4 bases left in between.

The rearrangement joins TRBV20-1 to TRBJ2-7; D remains unclear. Per germline, CDR1 DFQATT and CDR2 SNEGSKA (reference sequence). CDR3 length equals 11 residues. Trimming removed 3 bases at V and 5 bases at J, with 8 bases between. This CDR3 reads CSARLGDEQYF. The CDR3 bases are TGCAGTGCTAGGCTTGGCGACGAGCAGTACTTC.

The chain has TRBV12-3 or TRBV12-4 and TRBJ1-2; no firm D call. The V gene lost 8 bases and the J gene lost 0 bases, with 19 bases spanning the gap. The CDR3 has 16 residues. The CDR3 DNA reads TGTGCCAGCGATCTGATTAATCGAGGAGCTAACTATGGCTACACCTTC. Translating gives CASDLINRGANYGYTF.

This chain links TRBV20-1 with TRBJ2-1; maybe TRBD1 (6 bases). The CDR3 totals 12 residues. V was clipped by 6 bases and J by 4 bases, with 10 bases between them. In germline, CDR1 is DFQATT, CDR2 SNEGSKA (reference sequence). CDR3 sequence reads: CSARTEYNEQFF. As DNA, the CDR3 is TGCAGTGCGAGGACAGAGTACAATGAGCAGTTCTTC.